These 16 T cell receptor beta chains share one sample of origin, sequenced in a study of T-cell memory formation after mild COVID-19. Each CDR3 protein gets one entry after TCRdb re-called the 5' RACE reads with MiXCR. The profile shows under 450,000 distinct CDR3 sequences, about a quarter of them singletons. Sequencing used PBMCs or a T cell subset sorted from them (not recorded which). All receptors derive from an adult woman who had mild COVID-19 (a few samples of this study predate the infection). Cell type and time point are not known.

The CDR3 spells CASSSISGANVLTF. The CDR3 bases are TGTGCCAGCAGTAGTATCTCTGGGGCCAACGTCCTGACTTTC. This chain joins TRBV6-4 and TRBJ2-6, with D unresolved. The CDR3 covers 14 residues. The V end was cut by 5 bases, the J end by 0 bases, with 5 bases between. Germline V gene data show CDR1 as MRHNA and CDR2 as SNTAGT.

This chain uses TRBV7-2 with TRBJ2-3; no firm D call. This CDR3 is 13 amino acids long. From germline, CDR1 is SGHTA and CDR2 FQGNSA. V dropped 3 bases and J dropped 2 bases, with 6 bases sitting between them. In DNA form, the CDR3 reads TGTGCCAGCAGCTTGGATCCCACAGATACGCAGTATTTT. Translating it yields CASSLDPTDTQYF. Using reference TRBV7-2 and TRBJ2-3 for the parts outside the CDR3, the full variable domain is GAGVSQSPSNKVTEKGKDVELRCDPISGHTALYWYRQSLGQGLEFLIYFQGNSAPDKSGLPSDRFSAERTGGSVSTLTIQRTQQEDSAVYLCASSLDPTDTQYFGPGTRLTVL.

This clonotype was counted a few times. This chain joins TRBV4-1 and TRBJ2-7; D might be TRBD1 or TRBD2, each matching 5 bases. CDR1 and CDR2 (germline): MGHRA, YSYEKL. Trimming shortened V by 4 bases and J by 4 bases, and 17 bases separated the two germline ends. This CDR3 comprises 15 residues. The DNA for the CDR3 is TGCGCCAGCAGCCGAACGGGGCTTGTCAGTTACGAGCAGTACTTC. Its protein is CASSRTGLVSYEQYF.

The chain carries TRBV12-3 or TRBV12-4 and TRBJ1-5, with 9 bases identical to TRBD1. The CDR3 contains 15 residues. The trim removed 5 bases at V and 9 bases at J, leaving 11 bases unmatched. CDR3 sequence: CASSPGDRASWPQHF. In DNA, the CDR3 is TGTGCCAGCAGTCCCGGGGACAGGGCCTCTTGGCCCCAGCATTTT.

This sequence joins TRBV12-3 or TRBV12-4 and TRBJ2-2; D ambiguous. V was cut by 2 bases and J by 7 bases, with 5 bases left in between. This CDR3 region has 12 residues. CDR3 amino acids: CASSLQVGELFF. The CDR3 region has the DNA TGTGCCAGCAGTTTACAAGTCGGGGAGCTGTTTTTT.

The gene calls are TRBV6-6 and TRBJ1-5; a weak D match, TRBD1 (5 bases). This CDR3 region has 16 residues. Trimming cost V 5 bases and J 1 base, with 15 bases left between them. The V gene's germline CDR1 is MNHNY and CDR2 SVGAGI (reference sequence). This chain's CDR3 is CASSPRGGVSNQPQHF. Written as DNA, the CDR3 is TGTGCCAGCAGTCCTCGCGGAGGGGTAAGCAATCAGCCCCAGCATTTT.

The CDR3 region has the DNA TGTGCCAGCAGCCCTAGCGGGAGGGCCGACACCGGGGAGCTGTTTTTT. Its protein is CASSPSGRADTGELFF. The chain links TRBV5-6 to TRBJ2-2, with 12 positions matching TRBD2. The V gene's germline CDR1 is SGHDT and CDR2 YYEEEE. This CDR3 is built from 16 residues. V was pared by 4 bases and J by 3 bases, with 4 bases of the junction left unmatched.

This clonotype appeared a few times. The V call is TRBV20-1, the J call TRBJ2-7; 10 bases fit TRBD2. CDR1 is DFQATT, CDR2 SNEGSKA, per germline (reference sequence). J lost 5 bases, V lost 5 bases, and 6 bases had no gene match. This CDR3 spans 13 amino acids. CDR3 in DNA: TGCAGTGCTCCGGGACTAGCGAAGGACGAGCAGTACTTC. This gives the protein CSAPGLAKDEQYF.

The chain carries TRBV7-9 and TRBJ1-6; TRBD1 matches at 8 bases. Germline V gene sequence: CDR1 SEHNR, CDR2 FQNEAQ (reference sequence). V shed 5 bases, J shed 5 bases, and the junction held 2 bases outside the gene matches. The CDR3 spans 14 residues. DNA for the CDR3: TGTGCCAGCAGCCAGACAGGGGATAATTCACCCCTCCACTTT. This translates into CASSQTGDNSPLHF.

A few counts support this clonotype. J is TRBJ2-3 and V is TRBV7-9; no clear D gene. The CDR3 totals 14 residues. CDR1 and CDR2 (germline): SEHNR, FQNEAQ (reference sequence). Trimming stripped 2 bases from V and 2 bases from J, with 8 bases between. CDR3 bases: TGTGCCAGCAGCTTAAACAGCCACACAGATACGCAGTATTTT. Its translation: CASSLNSHTDTQYF.

The chain carries TRBV29-1 and TRBJ1-2; perhaps TRBD1 as D (6 bases). The V gene lost 3 bases and the J gene lost 4 bases, with 15 bases spanning the gap. The CDR3 covers 14 residues. Germline-derived CDR1 and CDR2 are SQVTM and ANQGSEA. The CDR3, as DNA: TGCAGCGTTGAGGGGGGGGCGCGGGTCTATGGCTACACCTTC. It yields the protein CSVEGGARVYGYTF. The variable domain in full, completed from reference TRBV29-1 and TRBJ1-2, reads SAVISQKPSRDICQRGTSLTIQCQVDSQVTMMFWYRQQPGQSLTLIATANQGSEATYESGFVIDKFPISRPNLTFSTLTVSNMSPEDSSIYLCSVEGGARVYGYTFGSGTRLTVV.

This clonotype was counted many times. The chain combines TRBV12-3 or TRBV12-4 with TRBJ2-7; unclear D gene. Trimming removed 2 bases from V and 1 base from J, with 3 bases in between. The CDR3 has 12 amino acids. CDR3 amino acids: CASSLLSYEQYF. Written as DNA, the CDR3 is TGTGCCAGCAGTTTATTGTCCTACGAGCAGTACTTC.

This clonotype was observed a few times. The rearrangement links TRBV12-5 to TRBJ1-5; D might be TRBD1 (6 bases). The CDR3 spans 14 residues. Germline values: CDR1 LGHNT, CDR2 FRNRAP. V lost 1 base to trimming and J lost 2 bases, with 6 bases between them. CDR3 sequence: CASGLAGGNQPQHF. The CDR3 nucleotides are TGTGCTAGTGGTTTGGCAGGGGGCAATCAGCCCCAGCATTTT.

This clonotype was counted between two and nine times. The rearrangement uses TRBV15 and TRBJ1-2; D is undetermined. The CDR3 is made up of 13 amino acids. The germline gives CDR1 LNHNV, CDR2 YYDKDF (reference sequence). V lost 0 bases and J 4 bases, leaving 6 bases between the germline ends. The CDR3 region has the DNA TGTGCCACCAGCAGAGAAATTTTCTATGGCTACACCTTC. The encoded protein is CATSREIFYGYTF.

This chain links TRBV5-6 with TRBJ2-5; 9 bases match TRBD1. CDR3 length: 17 amino acids. Losses at the gene ends were 5 bases for V and 2 bases for J; bases not matched to a gene: 13. From germline, CDR1 is SGHDT and CDR2 YYEEEE. In DNA, the CDR3 is TGTGCCAGCAGACGGGACAGGGAGAGAAAGAGGCAAGAGACCCAGTACTTC. As protein: CASRRDRERKRQETQYF.

This clonotype was counted only a few times. The V gene is TRBV3-1, the J gene TRBJ1-2; no definite D call. This CDR3 contains 12 residues. Per the germline V gene, CDR1 is LGHDT and CDR2 is YNNKEL (reference sequence). The V end was cut by 0 bases, the J end by 7 bases, with 6 bases between. In DNA form, the CDR3 reads TGTGCCAGCAGCCAAGAGGAGGGTGGCTACACCTTC. The encoded protein is CASSQEEGGYTF.